Detailed here is one T cell receptor (beta chain). V lost 1 base and J lost 4; bases outside the gene matches: 8. The CDR3 totals 16 residues. From germline, CDR1 is SGHVS and CDR2 FQNEAQ. These data are taken from a study of blood T cell repertoires in COVID-19. Study information: Donors in Cohort 3 who had recovered were those with two negative PCRs, healthcare professional clearance, or resolution of their symptoms. Samples came from the United States, Italy and Spain, spanning acute and convalescent COVID-19.

This study enrolled people aged about 18 to 95 from about two dozen US geographic areas. Participant-reported clinical history was the basis for cohort assignment. The data were produced by immunoSEQ multiplex PCR, yet TCRdb's version contains in-frame clones alone and is incomplete. The sample records about 210,000 clones, about nine tenths being singletons. The TCR originated in a man aged 25 to 40 in a cohort exposed to, infected with or recovered from COVID-19 (not recorded which). Sample: PBMCs or T cells enriched from blood (not recorded which). The chain uses TRBV7-8 and TRBJ2-7; 9 bases fit TRBD2. CDR3 nucleotides: TGTGCCAGCAGCTTAGAGATGGCTAGCGGGGATTACGAGCAGTACTTC. This translates into CASSLEMASGDYEQYF.